The clone carrying this TCR beta chain was recorded many times. Its specificity is unknown. Every patient was untreated before thyroid surgery. The data are from a study of metastatic and nonmetastatic thyroid tumors. Using MiXCR, TCRdb reanalyzed the PCR reads. The table records 80,000 to 85,000 clones, 12% of them present only once. The CDR3 totals 18 residues. The V gene's germline CDR1 is WNHNN and CDR2 SYGVQD (reference sequence). V lost 3 bases and J lost 4, with 21 bases in between. General study results and limits: In blood and tumor, TCR beta diversity was reportedly significantly higher in malignant thyroid tumors than in benign nodules.

Sequenced input: tumor tissue. This receptor was identified in a female donor with papillary thyroid cancer or a benign thyroid nodule (not recorded which). Some clones in this sample may be carry-over from other donors' samples. The chain joins TRBV10-1 to TRBJ2-2; tentative D call: TRBD2 (6 bases). The CDR3 nucleotides are TGCGCCAGCAGTGAAATGGCGGGACGAGGCCCCGTCACCGGGGAGCTGTTTTTT. It yields the protein CASSEMAGRGPVTGELFF.